The rows below give T cell receptor beta chains drawn from one sample of a study of CD8 T cells in Susac syndrome. TCRdb re-called the immunoSEQ multiplex PCR reads through MiXCR, storing one row per CDR3 protein. The sample lists 50,000 or so distinct CDR3 sequences; around 93% were seen once. Sequencing was carried out using CD8+ T cells from PBMCs. These TCRs come from a human donor with multiple sclerosis. CDR3s include the opening cysteine and the closing phenylalanine or tryptophan. The order of the fields is clone size, V gene, J gene, D gene, CDR3 DNA, CDR3 protein. The D gene is left open where the match is weak. Clone size is not always given. Where it is, it says once, few, many or a class for expanded clones.

clone size: once; V gene: TRBV9; J gene: TRBJ2-2; D gene: -; CDR3 DNA: TGTGCCAGCAGCGTAGACAGTACCGGGGAGCTGTTTTTT; CDR3 protein: CASSVDSTGELFF
clone size: -; V gene: TRBV5-4; J gene: TRBJ2-5; D gene: TRBD2; CDR3 DNA: TGTGCCAGCAGCTTGGCCTTGGGAGGGTACCAAGAGACCCAGTACTTC; CDR3 protein: CASSLALGGYQETQYF
clone size: -; V gene: TRBV28; J gene: TRBJ2-3; D gene: -; CDR3 DNA: TGTGCCAGCAGTTTAGCTCGTGGGAGAGATACGCAGTATTTT; CDR3 protein: CASSLARGRDTQYF
clone size: -; V gene: TRBV29-1; J gene: TRBJ2-5; D gene: TRBD1; CDR3 DNA: TGCAGCGTTGAAGGGGGGACAGAACAAGAGACCCAGTACTTC; CDR3 protein: CSVEGGTEQETQYF
clone size: -; V gene: TRBV10-3; J gene: TRBJ2-7; D gene: TRBD2; CDR3 DNA: TGTGCCATCAGTGAAAGTGGACTAGCGGGGGAAAGCTCCTACGAGCAGTACTTC; CDR3 protein: CAISESGLAGESSYEQYF
clone size: -; V gene: TRBV20-1; J gene: TRBJ1-2; D gene: TRBD1; CDR3 DNA: TGCAGTGCTAGGGAGGGGACAGACTATGGCTACACCTTC; CDR3 protein: CSAREGTDYGYTF
clone size: -; V gene: TRBV10-1; J gene: TRBJ1-6; D gene: -; CDR3 DNA: TGCGCCAGCAGTCCCCTGAGGACCTATAATTCACCCCTCCACTTT; CDR3 protein: CASSPLRTYNSPLHF
clone size: -; V gene: TRBV19; J gene: TRBJ2-5; D gene: TRBD2; CDR3 DNA: TGTGCCAGTAGTTTCTTTAGCGGGGGATTACAAGAGACCCAGTACTTC; CDR3 protein: CASSFFSGGLQETQYF
clone size: -; V gene: TRBV4-3; J gene: TRBJ1-2; D gene: -; CDR3 DNA: TGCGCCAGCAGCCAAGATTGGGCAGGCTCGTGGGGCTACACCTTC; CDR3 protein: CASSQDWAGSWGYTF
clone size: once; V gene: TRBV19; J gene: TRBJ2-7; D gene: TRBD2; CDR3 DNA: TGTGCCAGTAGACCGCGGGGGGAATACGAGCAGTACTTC; CDR3 protein: CASRPRGEYEQYF
clone size: -; V gene: TRBV19; J gene: TRBJ2-7; D gene: -; CDR3 DNA: TGTGCCAGTAGTACAGGGATAGCCTACGAGCAGTACTTC; CDR3 protein: CASSTGIAYEQYF
clone size: -; V gene: TRBV5-6; J gene: TRBJ2-7; D gene: -; CDR3 DNA: TGTGCCAGCAGCCACTGGACGGGCGAGCAGTACTTC; CDR3 protein: CASSHWTGEQYF
clone size: -; V gene: TRBV27; J gene: TRBJ1-2; D gene: TRBD1; CDR3 DNA: TGTGCCAGCAGTTTATCGACGCCGGGACAGGGCGCCTATGGCTACACCTTC; CDR3 protein: CASSLSTPGQGAYGYTF
clone size: -; V gene: TRBV12-3/TRBV12-4; J gene: TRBJ1-1; D gene: -; CDR3 DNA: TGTGCCAGCAACCAACACCTTTGGAACACTGAAGCTTTCTTT; CDR3 protein: CASNQHLWNTEAFF